The present TCR beta chain was sequenced within a study of T cells after yellow fever vaccination. Many counts were recorded for this clonotype. Its antigen is still unknown. The germline V gene has CDR1 DFQATT and CDR2 SNEGSKA (reference sequence). The CDR3 spans 13 residues. V dropped 2 bases and J dropped 7; count of bases not matched to a gene: 1. TCRdb reprocessed the 5' RACE reads with MiXCR, giving one entry per CDR3 protein. The top ten hold more than 3% of the sample, which has a few hundred thousand distinct CDR3 sequences, 9.5% to 15% seen once. Study outcomes and limitations: Contamination of FACS-sorted repertoires by abundant clonotypes from the bulk population could occur. Peak timing came faster in the weaker secondary response, day 5 versus 15. Reappearance after the booster was seen for most primary-vaccination clones, at 95% to 97% CD4 and 70% to 90% CD8.

The sample consisted of CD4+ T cells sorted from PBMCs, taken 15 days after the yellow fever booster vaccination. This clonotype was obtained from a man in his late teens or twenties who received the YFV17D yellow fever vaccine. The V call is TRBV20-1, the J call TRBJ1-6; TRBD1 agrees at 8 bases. CDR3 bases: TGCAGTGCTAGACAGGGGGCAAATTCACCCCTCCACTTT. Translated, it gives CSARQGANSPLHF.